This T cell receptor beta chain is drawn from a study of blood T cell repertoires in COVID-19. Profiled with immunoSEQ multiplex PCR; TCRdb holds only in-frame clones, not every one. The repertoire holds roughly 380,000 clones, with approximately 87% as singletons. This CDR3 region has 16 residues. Looked up from germline, CDR1 is SNHLY and CDR2 is FYNNEI. The V and J ends lost 6 bases and 4 bases, in that order; junction bases with no gene match: 10. The clonotype originates from a man aged 30 to 45 who had recovered from COVID-19. This chain links TRBV2 with TRBJ2-5; 11 positions agree with TRBD2. Sequencing was performed on PBMCs or T cells enriched from blood (not recorded which). The CDR3 region has the DNA TGTGCCAGCAGCCCCTTTCGTCTAGCGGGGGGAGAGACCCAGTACTTC. Translating gives CASSPFRLAGGETQYF. The full variable domain, rest sourced from reference TRBV2 and TRBJ2-5, is EPEVTQTPSHQVTQMGQEVILRCVPISNHLYFYWYRQILGQKVEFLVSFYNNEISEKSEIFDDQFSVERPDGSNFTLKIRSTKLEDSAMYFCASSPFRLAGGETQYFGPGTRLLVL.